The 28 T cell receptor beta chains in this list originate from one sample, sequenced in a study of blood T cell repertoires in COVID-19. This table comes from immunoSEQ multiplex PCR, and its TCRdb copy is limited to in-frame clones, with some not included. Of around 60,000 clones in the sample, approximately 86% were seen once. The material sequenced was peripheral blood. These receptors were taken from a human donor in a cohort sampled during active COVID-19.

This chain's CDR3 is CAISAGGYGELFF. DNA for the CDR3: TGTGCCATCAGTGCGGGGGGTTACGGGGAGCTGTTTTTT. V gene TRBV10-3 combines with J gene TRBJ2-2, with 7 nucleotides matching TRBD2. CDR3 size: 13 residues. CDR1 is ENHRY, CDR2 SYGVKD, per germline. V lost 4 bases, J lost 7 bases, and 3 bases stayed unmatched.

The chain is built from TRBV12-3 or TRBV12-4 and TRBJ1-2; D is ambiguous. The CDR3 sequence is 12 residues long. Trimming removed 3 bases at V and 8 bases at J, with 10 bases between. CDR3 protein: CASSFEGRGYTF. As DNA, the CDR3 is TGTGCCAGCAGTTTCGAGGGAAGAGGCTACACCTTC.

In nucleotides, the CDR3 is TGTGCCAGCTCACCAACAGCAAGCACAGATACGCAGTATTTT. Encoded protein: CASSPTASTDTQYF. This sequence joins TRBV18 and TRBJ2-3, with D uncertain. The CDR3 spans 14 residues. Between the trimmed V and J ends, which lost 2 bases and 0 bases, there was a span of 6 bases. Germline CDR1 KGHSH, CDR2 LQKENI.

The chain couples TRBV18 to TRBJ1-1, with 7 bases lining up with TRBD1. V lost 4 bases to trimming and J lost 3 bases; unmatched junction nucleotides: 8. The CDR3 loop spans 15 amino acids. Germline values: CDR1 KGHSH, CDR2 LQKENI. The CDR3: CASSQQGSADTEAFF. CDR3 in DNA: TGTGCCAGCTCACAACAGGGGTCTGCGGACACTGAAGCTTTCTTT.

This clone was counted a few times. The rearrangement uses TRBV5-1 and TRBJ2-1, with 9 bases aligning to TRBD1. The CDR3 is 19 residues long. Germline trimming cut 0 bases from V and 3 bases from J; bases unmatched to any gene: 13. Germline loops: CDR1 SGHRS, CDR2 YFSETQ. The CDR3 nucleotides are TGCGCCAGCAGCTTGGCCCTCTGGGCCAGGGACAGGGACTACAATGAGCAGTTCTTC. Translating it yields CASSLALWARDRDYNEQFF.

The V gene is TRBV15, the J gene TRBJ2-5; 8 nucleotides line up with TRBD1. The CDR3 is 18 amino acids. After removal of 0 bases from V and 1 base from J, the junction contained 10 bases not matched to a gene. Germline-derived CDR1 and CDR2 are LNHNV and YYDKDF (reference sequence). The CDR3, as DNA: TGTGCCACCAGCAGAGACGTGGGACAGGCAAGACCCCAAGAGACCCAGTACTTC. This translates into CATSRDVGQARPQETQYF.

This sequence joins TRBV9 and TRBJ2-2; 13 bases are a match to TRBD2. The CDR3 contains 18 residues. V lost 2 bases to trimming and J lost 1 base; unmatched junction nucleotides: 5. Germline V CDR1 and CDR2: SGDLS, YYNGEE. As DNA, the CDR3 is TGTGCCAGCAGCGTGTCGGGACTAGCGGGGAGGAACACCGGGGAGCTGTTTTTT. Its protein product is CASSVSGLAGRNTGELFF.

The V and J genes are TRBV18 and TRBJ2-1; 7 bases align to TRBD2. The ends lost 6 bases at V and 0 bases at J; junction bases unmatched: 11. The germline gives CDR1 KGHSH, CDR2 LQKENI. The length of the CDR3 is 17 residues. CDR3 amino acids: CASSLRESVYSYNEQFF. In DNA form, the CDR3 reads TGTGCCAGCTCGTTGCGGGAGTCGGTATACTCCTACAATGAGCAGTTCTTC.

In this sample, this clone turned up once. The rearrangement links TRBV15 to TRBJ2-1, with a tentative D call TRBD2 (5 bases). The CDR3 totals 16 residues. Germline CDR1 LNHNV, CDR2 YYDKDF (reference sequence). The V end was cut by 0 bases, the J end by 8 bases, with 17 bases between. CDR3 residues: CATSRDRASSIYEQFF. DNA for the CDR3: TGTGCCACCAGCAGAGATCGGGCGTCTAGCATTTATGAGCAGTTCTTC.

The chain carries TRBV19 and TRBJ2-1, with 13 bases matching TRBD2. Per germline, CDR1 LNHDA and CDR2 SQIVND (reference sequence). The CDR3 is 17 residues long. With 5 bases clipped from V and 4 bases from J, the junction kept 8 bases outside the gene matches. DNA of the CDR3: TGTGCCAGTAGTCGTGGGGCGACTAGCGGGAGGTACAATGAGCAGTTCTTC. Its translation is CASSRGATSGRYNEQFF.

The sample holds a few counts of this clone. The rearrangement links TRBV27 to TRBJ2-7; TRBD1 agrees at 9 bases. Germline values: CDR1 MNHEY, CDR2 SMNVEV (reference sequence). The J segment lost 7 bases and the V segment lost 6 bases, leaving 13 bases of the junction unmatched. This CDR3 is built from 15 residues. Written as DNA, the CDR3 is TGTGCCAGCAGGCTCTCTGGGACAGGGAATAGGGAGCAGTACTTC. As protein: CASRLSGTGNREQYF.

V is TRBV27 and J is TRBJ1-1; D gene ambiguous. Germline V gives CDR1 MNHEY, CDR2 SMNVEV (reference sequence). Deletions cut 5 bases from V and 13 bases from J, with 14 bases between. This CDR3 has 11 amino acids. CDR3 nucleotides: TGTGCCAGCAGTCAAAGACTTAAGGTTTTCTTT. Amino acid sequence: CASSQRLKVFF.

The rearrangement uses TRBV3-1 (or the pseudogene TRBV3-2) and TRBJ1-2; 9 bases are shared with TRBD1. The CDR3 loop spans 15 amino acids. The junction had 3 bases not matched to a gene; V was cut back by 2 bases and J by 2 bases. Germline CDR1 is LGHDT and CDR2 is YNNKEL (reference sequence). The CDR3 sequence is CASSQPGQGNYGYTF. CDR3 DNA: TGTGCCAGCAGCCAACCGGGACAGGGAAACTATGGCTACACCTTC.

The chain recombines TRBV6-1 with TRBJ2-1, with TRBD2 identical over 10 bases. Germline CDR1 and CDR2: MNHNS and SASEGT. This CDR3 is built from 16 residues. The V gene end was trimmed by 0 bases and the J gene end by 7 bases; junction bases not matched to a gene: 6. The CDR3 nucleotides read TGTGCCAGCAGTGAAGCTCCTAGCGGGAGTCAGAATGAGCAGTTCTTC. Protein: CASSEAPSGSQNEQFF.

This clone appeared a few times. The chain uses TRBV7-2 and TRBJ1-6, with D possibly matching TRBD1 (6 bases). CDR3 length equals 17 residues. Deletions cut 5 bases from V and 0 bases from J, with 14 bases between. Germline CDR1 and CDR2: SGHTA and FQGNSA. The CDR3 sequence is CASSVVDRSSYNSPLHF. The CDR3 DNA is TGTGCCAGCAGCGTTGTCGACAGGAGCTCCTATAATTCACCCCTCCACTTT.

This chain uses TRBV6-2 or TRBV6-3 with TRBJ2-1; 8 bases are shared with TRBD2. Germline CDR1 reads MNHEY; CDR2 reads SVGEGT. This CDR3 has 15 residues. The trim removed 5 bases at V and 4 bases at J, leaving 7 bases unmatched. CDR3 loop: CASSVSVAGYNEQFF. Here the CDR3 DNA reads TGTGCCAGCAGTGTTTCGGTAGCGGGGTACAATGAGCAGTTCTTC.

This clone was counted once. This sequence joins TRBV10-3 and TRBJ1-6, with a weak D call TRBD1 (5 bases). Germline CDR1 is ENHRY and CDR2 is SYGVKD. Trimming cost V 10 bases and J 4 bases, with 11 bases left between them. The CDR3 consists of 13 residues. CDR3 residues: CATSQGYNSPLHF. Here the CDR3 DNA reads TGTGCCACCTCCCAGGGATATAATTCACCCCTCCACTTT.

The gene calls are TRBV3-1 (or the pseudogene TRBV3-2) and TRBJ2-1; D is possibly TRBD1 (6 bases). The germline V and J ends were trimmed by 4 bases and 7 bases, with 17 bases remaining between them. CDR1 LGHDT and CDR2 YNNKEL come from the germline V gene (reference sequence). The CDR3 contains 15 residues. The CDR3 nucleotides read TGTGCCAGCAGCCCTCCGGGACACACCATGAATGAGCAGTTCTTC. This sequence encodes CASSPPGHTMNEQFF.

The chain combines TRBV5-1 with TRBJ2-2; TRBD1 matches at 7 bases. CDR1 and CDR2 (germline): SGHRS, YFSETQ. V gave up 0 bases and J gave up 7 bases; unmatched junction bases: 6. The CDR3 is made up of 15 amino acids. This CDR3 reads CASSLEGQNYGELFF. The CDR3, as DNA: TGCGCCAGCAGCTTGGAGGGACAGAATTACGGGGAGCTGTTTTTT. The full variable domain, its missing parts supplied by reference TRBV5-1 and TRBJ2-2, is KAGVTQTPRYLIKTRGQQVTLSCSPISGHRSVSWYQQTPGQGLQFLFEYFSETQRNKGNFPGRFSGRQFSNSRSEMNVSTLELGDSALYLCASSLEGQNYGELFFGEGSRLTVL.

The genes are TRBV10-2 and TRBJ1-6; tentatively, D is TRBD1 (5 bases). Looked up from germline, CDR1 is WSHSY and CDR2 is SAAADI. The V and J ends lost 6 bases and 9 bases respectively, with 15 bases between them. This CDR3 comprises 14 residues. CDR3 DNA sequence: TGCGCCAGCAGACCGGGACCGGGGGTTTCACCCCTCCACTTT. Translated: CASRPGPGVSPLHF.

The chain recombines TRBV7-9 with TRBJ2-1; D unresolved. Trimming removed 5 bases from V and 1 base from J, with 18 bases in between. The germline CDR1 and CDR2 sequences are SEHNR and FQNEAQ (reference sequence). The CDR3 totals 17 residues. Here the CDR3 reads CASSRTSTIPSYNEQFF. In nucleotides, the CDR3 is TGTGCCAGCAGCCGTACCTCTACTATCCCTTCCTACAATGAGCAGTTCTTC.

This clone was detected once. CDR3 residues: CASSPQEGHEQYF. The CDR3 DNA follows: TGTGCCAGCTCACCACAGGAGGGGCACGAGCAGTACTTC. The genes are TRBV18 and TRBJ2-7; tentatively, D is TRBD2 (6 bases). V was trimmed by 1 base and J by 5 bases, leaving 9 bases between them. The length of the CDR3 is 13 residues. Germline lookup yields CDR1 KGHSH and CDR2 LQKENI.

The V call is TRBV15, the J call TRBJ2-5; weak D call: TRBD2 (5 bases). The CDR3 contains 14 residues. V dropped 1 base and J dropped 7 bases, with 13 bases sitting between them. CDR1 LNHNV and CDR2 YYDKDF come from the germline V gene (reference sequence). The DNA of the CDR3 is TGTGCCACCAGCAGAGTCGGGGTGCGTGGGACCCAGTACTTC. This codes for CATSRVGVRGTQYF.

The CDR3 sequence is CASSDRPGAGNTIYF. In DNA form, the CDR3 reads TGCGCCAGCAGTGACCGGCCAGGGGCTGGAAACACCATATATTTT. The rearrangement joins TRBV10-2 to TRBJ1-3, with D perhaps TRBD1 (6 bases). Germline V gene data show CDR1 as WSHSY and CDR2 as SAAADI. This CDR3 is built from 15 residues. Trimming pared 3 bases from V and 2 bases from J, leaving 11 bases between.

CDR3: CASSPGGDGYTF. The CDR3 DNA reads TGTGCCAGCAGTCCAGGGGGCGATGGCTACACCTTC. The chain has TRBV6-6 and TRBJ1-2; 8 positions agree with TRBD1. There are 12 residues in the CDR3. V gave up 5 bases and J gave up 6 bases; unmatched junction bases: 2. Germline assignment: CDR1 MNHNY and CDR2 SVGAGI (reference sequence).

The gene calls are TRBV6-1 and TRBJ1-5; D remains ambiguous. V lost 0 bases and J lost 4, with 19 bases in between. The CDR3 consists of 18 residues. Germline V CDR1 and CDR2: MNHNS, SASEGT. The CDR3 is CASSEARGLWRANQPQHF. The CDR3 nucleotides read TGTGCCAGCAGTGAAGCGCGCGGTCTGTGGAGGGCAAATCAGCCCCAGCATTTT.

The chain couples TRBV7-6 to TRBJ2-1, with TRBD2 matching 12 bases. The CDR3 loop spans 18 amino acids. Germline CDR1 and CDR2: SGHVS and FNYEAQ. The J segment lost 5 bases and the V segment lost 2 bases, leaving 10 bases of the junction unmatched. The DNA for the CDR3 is TGTGCCAGCAGCTTACTAGACCCAGGACTAGCGGGAAACAATGAGCAGTTCTTC. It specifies CASSLLDPGLAGNNEQFF.

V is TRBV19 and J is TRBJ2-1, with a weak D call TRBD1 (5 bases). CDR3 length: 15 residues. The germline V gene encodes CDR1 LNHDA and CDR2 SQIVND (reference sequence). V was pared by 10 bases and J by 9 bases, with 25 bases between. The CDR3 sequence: CATSREDKLMGEQFF. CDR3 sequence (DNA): TGTGCCACCTCCCGCGAGGACAAATTAATGGGTGAGCAGTTCTTC.